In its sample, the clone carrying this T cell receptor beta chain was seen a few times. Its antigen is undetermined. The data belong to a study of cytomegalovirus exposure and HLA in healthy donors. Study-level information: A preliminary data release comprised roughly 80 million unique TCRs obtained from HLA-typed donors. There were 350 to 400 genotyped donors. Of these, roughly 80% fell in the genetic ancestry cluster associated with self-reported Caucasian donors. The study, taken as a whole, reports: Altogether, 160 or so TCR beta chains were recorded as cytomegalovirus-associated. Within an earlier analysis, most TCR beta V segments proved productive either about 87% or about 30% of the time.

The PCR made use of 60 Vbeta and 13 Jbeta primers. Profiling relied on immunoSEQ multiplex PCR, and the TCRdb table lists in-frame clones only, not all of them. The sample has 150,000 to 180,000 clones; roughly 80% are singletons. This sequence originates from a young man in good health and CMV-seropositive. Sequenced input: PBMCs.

This chain's CDR3 is CASSQERDTEAFF. The CDR3 DNA reads TGTGCCAGCAGCCAAGAGCGCGACACTGAAGCTTTCTTT. The chain combines TRBV14 with TRBJ1-1; D unclear. V was clipped by 0 bases and J by 3 bases, with 5 bases between them. Germline V gives CDR1 SGHDN, CDR2 FVKESK. The CDR3 consists of 13 residues.